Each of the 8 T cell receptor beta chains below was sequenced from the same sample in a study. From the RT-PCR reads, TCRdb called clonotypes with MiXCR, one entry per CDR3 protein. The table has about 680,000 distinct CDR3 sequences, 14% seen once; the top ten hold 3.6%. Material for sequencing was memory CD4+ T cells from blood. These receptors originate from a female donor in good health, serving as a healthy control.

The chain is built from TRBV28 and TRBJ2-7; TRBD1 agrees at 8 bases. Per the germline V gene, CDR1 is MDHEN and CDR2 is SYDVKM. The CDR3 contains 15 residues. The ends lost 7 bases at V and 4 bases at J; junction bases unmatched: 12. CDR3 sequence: CASTLITGGIYEQYF. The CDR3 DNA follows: TGTGCCAGCACCCTTATTACAGGGGGAATTTACGAGCAGTACTTC.

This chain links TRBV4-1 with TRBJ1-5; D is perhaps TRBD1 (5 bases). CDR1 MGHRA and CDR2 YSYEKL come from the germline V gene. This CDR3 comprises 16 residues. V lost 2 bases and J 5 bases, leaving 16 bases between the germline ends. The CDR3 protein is CASSQPGRKSHQPQHF. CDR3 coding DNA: TGCGCCAGCAGCCAACCGGGGCGGAAAAGTCATCAGCCCCAGCATTTT.

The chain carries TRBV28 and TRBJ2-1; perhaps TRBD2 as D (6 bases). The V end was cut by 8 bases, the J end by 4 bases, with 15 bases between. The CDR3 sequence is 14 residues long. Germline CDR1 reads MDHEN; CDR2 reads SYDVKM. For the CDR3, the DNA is TGTGCCAGCGCGTACCCAGGGACTTACAATGAGCAGTTCTTC. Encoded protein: CASAYPGTYNEQFF. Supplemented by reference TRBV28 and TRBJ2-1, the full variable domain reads DVKVTQSSRYLVKRTGEKVFLECVQDMDHENMFWYRQDPGLGLRLIYFSYDVKMKEKGDIPEGYSVSREKKERFSLILESASTNQTSMYLCASAYPGTYNEQFFGPGTRLTVL.

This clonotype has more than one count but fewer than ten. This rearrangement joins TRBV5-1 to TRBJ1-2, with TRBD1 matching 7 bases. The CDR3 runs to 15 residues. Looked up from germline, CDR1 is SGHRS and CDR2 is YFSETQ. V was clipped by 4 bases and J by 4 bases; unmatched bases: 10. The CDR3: CASSPRTGSPYGYTF. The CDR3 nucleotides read TGCGCCAGCAGCCCGAGGACAGGTTCACCCTATGGCTACACCTTC.

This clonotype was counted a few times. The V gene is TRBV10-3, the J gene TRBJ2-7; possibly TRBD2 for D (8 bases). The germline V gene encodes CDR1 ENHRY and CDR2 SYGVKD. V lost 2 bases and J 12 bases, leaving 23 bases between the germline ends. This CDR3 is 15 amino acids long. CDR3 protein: CAISETDRVALAGYF. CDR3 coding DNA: TGTGCCATCAGTGAGACCGACAGGGTCGCGCTAGCGGGGTACTTC.

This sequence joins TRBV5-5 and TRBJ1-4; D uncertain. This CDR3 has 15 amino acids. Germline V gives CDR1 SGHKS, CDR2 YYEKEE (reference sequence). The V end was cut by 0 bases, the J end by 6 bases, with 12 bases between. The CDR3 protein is CASSLVSGAYEKLFF. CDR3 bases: TGTGCCAGCAGCTTGGTCTCGGGAGCATATGAAAAACTGTTTTTT.

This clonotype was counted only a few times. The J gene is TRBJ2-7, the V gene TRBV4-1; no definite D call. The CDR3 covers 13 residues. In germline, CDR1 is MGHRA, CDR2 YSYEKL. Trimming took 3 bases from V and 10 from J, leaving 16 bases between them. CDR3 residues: CASSQVHPGPQYF. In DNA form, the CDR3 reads TGCGCCAGCAGCCAGGTACATCCGGGCCCACAGTACTTC.

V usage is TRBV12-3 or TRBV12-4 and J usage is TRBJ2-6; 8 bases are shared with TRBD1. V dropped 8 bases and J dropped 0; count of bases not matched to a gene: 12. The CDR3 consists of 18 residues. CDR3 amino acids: CASFLLRDRHSGANVLTF. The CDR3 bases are TGTGCCAGCTTCCTTCTTCGGGACAGGCACTCTGGGGCCAACGTCCTGACTTTC.